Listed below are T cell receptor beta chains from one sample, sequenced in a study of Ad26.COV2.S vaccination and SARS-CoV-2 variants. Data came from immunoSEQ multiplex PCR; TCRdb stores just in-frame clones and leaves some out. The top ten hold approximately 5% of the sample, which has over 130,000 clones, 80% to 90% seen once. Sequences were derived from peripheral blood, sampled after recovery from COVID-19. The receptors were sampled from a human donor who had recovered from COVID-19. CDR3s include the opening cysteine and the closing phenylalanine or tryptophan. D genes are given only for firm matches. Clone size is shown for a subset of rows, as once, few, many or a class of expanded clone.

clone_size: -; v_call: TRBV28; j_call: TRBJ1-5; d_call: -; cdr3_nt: TGTGCCAGCAGTTCATCAGGGCATCAGCCCCAGCATTTT; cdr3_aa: CASSSSGHQPQHF
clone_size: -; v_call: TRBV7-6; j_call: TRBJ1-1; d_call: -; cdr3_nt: TGTGCCAGCAGCTCAAACCCAGGAGGTCACACTGAAGCTTTCTTT; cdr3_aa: CASSSNPGGHTEAFF
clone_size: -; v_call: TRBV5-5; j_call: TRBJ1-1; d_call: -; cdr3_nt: TGTGCCAGCAGCGTGATGCCGGAGCGGAACACTGAAGCTTTCTTT; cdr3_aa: CASSVMPERNTEAFF
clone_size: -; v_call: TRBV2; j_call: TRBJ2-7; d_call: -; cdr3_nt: TGTGCCAGCAGTGAAGCGCCTAAATACGAGCAGTACTTC; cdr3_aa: CASSEAPKYEQYF
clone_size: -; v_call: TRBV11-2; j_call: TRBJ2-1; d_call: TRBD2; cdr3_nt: TGTGCCAGCAGCCCCGGACTAGCGGGTTACAATGAGCAGTTCTTC; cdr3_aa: CASSPGLAGYNEQFF
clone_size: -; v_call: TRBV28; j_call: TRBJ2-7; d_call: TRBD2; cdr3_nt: TGTGCCAGCAGTTTAGTGACCGGGGGGGCCTACGAGCAGTACTTC; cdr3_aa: CASSLVTGGAYEQYF
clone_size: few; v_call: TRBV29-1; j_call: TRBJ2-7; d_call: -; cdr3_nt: TGCAGCGTTGACTCGCCGAGGGCCTACGAGCAGTACTTC; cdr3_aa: CSVDSPRAYEQYF
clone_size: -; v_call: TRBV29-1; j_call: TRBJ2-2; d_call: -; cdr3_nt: TGCAGCGTCAGGGTAGCCGGGGAGCTGTTTTTT; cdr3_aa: CSVRVAGELFF
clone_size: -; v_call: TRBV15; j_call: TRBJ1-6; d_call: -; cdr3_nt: TGTGCCACCAGCAGTGATAGGGCCCGGTCACCCCTCCACTTT; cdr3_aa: CATSSDRARSPLHF
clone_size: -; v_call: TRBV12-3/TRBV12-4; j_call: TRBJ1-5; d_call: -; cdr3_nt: TGTGCCAGCAAGGTCGGGCAGCAGCCCCAGCATTTT; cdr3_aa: CASKVGQQPQHF
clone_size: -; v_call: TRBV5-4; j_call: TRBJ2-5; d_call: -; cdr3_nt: TGTGCCAGCAGCTTGTACGGGGTGTATGAGACCCAGTACTTC; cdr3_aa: CASSLYGVYETQYF